This T cell receptor (beta chain) comes out of a study of T cells in tuberculosis. The wider study: This South African cohort compared adolescents with or without latent tuberculosis against adults with active tuberculosis. Findings of the study overall: Shorter CDR3-alpha in active tuberculosis partly drove smaller distances.

Repertoires were generated with immunoSEQ multiplex PCR, while TCRdb's copy carries only in-frame clones and drops some. The table includes roughly 32,000 clones, roughly 95% detected once. Regarding this clone: Its matching antigen is unknown.

The germline V gene has CDR1 MGHDK and CDR2 SYGVNS. Germline trimming cut 5 bases from V and 3 bases from J; bases unmatched to any gene: 8. The CDR3 totals 16 residues. Unsorted cryopreserved PBMC were sequenced, averaging about 93,000 T cells per clinical donor. This clonotype originated in a donor aged 10 to 29 with latent tuberculosis or without tuberculosis infection. The specimen sequenced was PBMCs. The J gene is TRBJ2-7, the V gene TRBV25-1; 12 positions agree with TRBD2. The CDR3 region has the DNA TGTGCCAGCAGTACCTCCGGACTAGCGGGGAACTACGAGCAGTACTTC. Protein sequence: CASSTSGLAGNYEQYF.